The present T cell receptor (beta chain) was sequenced within a study of vaccination and CD4 T cells after COVID-19. Whole-study context: From HCoV-229E, HCoV-OC43, HCoV-NL63 and SARS-CoV-2, overlapping spike peptides were used to stimulate the cells. General observations from the study: Researchers report that a median approximately 86% of reactive clones in convalescent patients surfaced only post-vaccination.

With the Oncomine TCR Beta short-read assay, DNA from cultured CD4+ T cells was sequenced. TCRdb re-called the PCR reads through MiXCR, storing one row per CDR3 protein. Among fewer than 11,000 distinct CDR3 sequences listed, over 50% were seen once. Specified treatment: approximately nine-day PBMC culture with coronavirus spike peptide pools or control peptides (ViraFEST assay). Cells received half-medium changes with fresh IL-2 medium on days 3 and 7. Notes on this clonotype: Its antigen is still unknown.

V lost 2 bases to trimming and J lost 6 bases; unmatched junction nucleotides: 6. The CDR3 length is 16 residues. Germline V gives CDR1 MNHEY, CDR2 SVGAGI. Sequencing input: CD4+ T cells from blood, cultured in vitro. This chain links TRBV6-5 with TRBJ2-2; 10 bases match TRBD1. This TCR was sampled from a human donor who had recovered from COVID-19. Written as DNA, the CDR3 is TGTGCCAGCAGTTACCCGGGACAGGGGTCGGCCGGGGAGCTGTTTTTT. The encoded protein is CASSYPGQGSAGELFF.